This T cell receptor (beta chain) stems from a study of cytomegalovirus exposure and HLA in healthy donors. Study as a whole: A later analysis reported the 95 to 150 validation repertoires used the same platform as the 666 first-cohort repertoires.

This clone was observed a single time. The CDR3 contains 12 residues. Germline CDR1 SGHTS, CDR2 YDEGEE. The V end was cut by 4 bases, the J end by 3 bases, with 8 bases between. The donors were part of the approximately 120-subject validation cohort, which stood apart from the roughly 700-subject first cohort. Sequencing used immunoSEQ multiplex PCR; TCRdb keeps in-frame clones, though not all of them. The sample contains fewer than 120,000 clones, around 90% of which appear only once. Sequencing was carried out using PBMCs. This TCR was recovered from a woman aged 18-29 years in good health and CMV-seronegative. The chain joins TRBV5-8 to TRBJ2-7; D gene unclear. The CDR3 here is CASSLDRYEQYF. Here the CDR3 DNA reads TGTGCCAGCAGCCTAGACCGCTACGAGCAGTACTTC. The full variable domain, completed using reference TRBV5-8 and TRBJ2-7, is EAGVTQSPTHLIKTRGQQATLRCSPISGHTSVYWYQQALGLGLQFLLWYDEGEERNRGNFPPRFSGRQFPNYSSELNVNALELEDSALYLCASSLDRYEQYFGPGTRLTVT.